Sequencing of this T cell receptor (beta chain) was carried out in a study of Tregs in tolerant kidney transplant recipients. The nonmyeloablative bone marrow transplants came from related graft donors, with transient mixed chimerism. Produced via immunoSEQ multiplex PCR; TCRdb's table is partial and in-frame only. Its listing shows under 3,000 clones. Regarding this clone: The read terminates 3 residues ahead of where the CDR3 ends, so the germline J gene completes it.

The germline V and J ends were trimmed by 2 bases and 6 bases, with 12 bases remaining between them. The CDR3 spans 13 residues. Germline V gene lookup returns CDR1 SGHDT and CDR2 YYEEEE. This rearrangement joins TRBV5-6 to TRBJ2-7; D is unclear. The receptor was isolated from a human patient who received a combined kidney and bone marrow transplant. Some T cells may have originated in the graft donor. Sequences were derived from CD8+ T cells from blood (PBMCs), sampled 6 months after the transplant. This CDR3 is CASSFGGSGEQYF. The DNA read from the CDR3 is TGTGCCAGCAGCTTTGGTGGTTCGGGCGAG. Filled out from reference TRBV5-6 and TRBJ2-7, the complete variable domain reads DAGVTQSPTHLIKTRGQQVTLRCSPKSGHDTVSWYQQALGQGPQFIFQYYEEEERQRGNFPDRFSGHQFPNYSSELNVNALLLGDSALYLCASSFGGSGEQYFGPGTRLTVT.